This TCR beta chain was recovered during a study of memory CD4+ T cells and cytomegalovirus serostatus. Findings and caveats of the study: About 40% of the roughly 160 known CMV-associated TCRbeta sequences appeared in CD4+ memory.

TCRdb keeps only in-frame clones here, not all; method: immunoSEQ multiplex PCR. Here the sample spans 61,000 or so clones, less than 85% being singletons. The sort gate was single viable CD3+CD4+CD8-CD45RO+ cells for memory CD4+ T cells. For this clone: What it binds is not known. Different DNA sequences within this sample yield the same CDR3.

Looked up from germline, CDR1 is LGHNA and CDR2 is YSLEER. The CDR3 totals 13 residues. Trimming cost V 4 bases and J 4 bases, with 10 bases left between them. Sequenced sample: memory CD4+ T cells from blood. This receptor was obtained from an adult in good health and CMV-seronegative. Some clones in this sample may be carry-over from other donors' samples. The chain couples TRBV4-3 to TRBJ1-1, with D maybe TRBD1 (5 bases). The CDR3 DNA is TGCGCCAGCAGCCGGGGACCACTCACTGAAGCTTTCTTT. Translated: CASSRGPLTEAFF.